This TCR beta chain was identified in a study of T cell repertoires in cytomegalovirus infection. Study as a whole: Use of recently identified HLA-C-restricted and well-studied HLA-B-restricted CMV epitopes was part of the study. Indicated by public TCR beta signatures were CMV infection and matching HLA type. Study results and caveats: Dominating the ex vivo response were TCR beta clonotypes that were CMV-specific and HLA-C-restricted. Cumulative frequency (of public TCR beta family members) identified carriers of CMV plus the relevant HLA.

The CDR3 is 14 residues long. Per germline, CDR1 SGHNT and CDR2 YYREEE (reference sequence). The germline V and J ends were trimmed by 2 bases and 6 bases, with 12 bases remaining between them. TCRdb redid the calling of the reads with MiXCR, one entry per CDR3 protein. The sample yields roughly 700,000 distinct CDR3 sequences, roughly 36% seen once. About this clonotype: What it binds is not known.

The chain links TRBV5-4 to TRBJ1-3, with TRBD1 as a possible D gene (5 bases). This TCR derives from a human donor in good health (CMV status not recorded). Some clones in this sample may be carry-over from other donors' samples. This material consisted of cultured PBMCs, taken from culture after CMV antigen stimulation. The CDR3 reads CASSFGREKNTIYF. CDR3 DNA: TGTGCCAGCAGCTTCGGCAGGGAGAAAAACACCATATATTTT.